This T cell receptor (beta chain) was retrieved from a study of CD8 T cells in Susac syndrome. Roughly 0.5 to 1 ug RNA was reverse transcribed with random hexamers. The CDR3 of TCR beta was amplified by immunoSEQ multiplex PCR across 54 Vbeta and 13 Jbeta. TCRdb fed the immunoSEQ multiplex PCR reads into MiXCR, producing one record per CDR3 protein. The sample has about 280,000 distinct CDR3 sequences, about 88% seen once. The CDR3 runs to 15 residues. The germline V and J ends were trimmed by 6 bases and 2 bases, with 14 bases remaining between them. CDR1 and CDR2 from the germline V gene are SGHAT and FQNNGV. Treatment-naive patients with stable or active relapsing-remitting disease served as multiple sclerosis controls. In contrast to the negatively isolated CD8+ and CD4+ T cells, TEMRA cells were FACS-enriched. This clonotype was counted once.

The specimen was CD8+ T cells from PBMCs. This sequence was found in a human donor with multiple sclerosis. V usage is TRBV11-2 and J usage is TRBJ1-3, with a tentative D call TRBD1 (6 bases). This chain's CDR3 is CASRLGGLAGNTIYF. In DNA form, the CDR3 reads TGTGCCAGCAGGCTCGGGGGGCTCGCTGGAAACACCATATATTTT.